The TCR beta chain under discussion was sequenced for a study of high-grade serous ovarian cancer treatment subgroups. In the study overall: On average, approximately 15,000 reads and roughly 7,000 unique TCR beta rearrangements were obtained per sample.

V shed 5 bases and J 1 base; nucleotides not matched to a gene: 3. Per germline, CDR1 MRHNA and CDR2 SNTAGT. The CDR3 spans 15 residues. With regard to this clone: Its antigen remains unidentified.

The study, taken as a whole, reports: These tumor repertoires lack spatial information from bulk sequencing. TCR relatedness rose with neoantigen level and trended with mutation load.

Tumor samples were taken before definitive surgery or chemotherapy. Libraries were prepared by immunoSEQ multiplex PCR; TCRdb keeps only in-frame clonotypes and omits some of them. The sample holds some 1,700 clones, around 80% seen once. The sequence was obtained from a human donor with high-grade serous ovarian cancer. Sequencing was carried out using tumor tissue. The chain has TRBV6-4 and TRBJ2-2; 8 bases agree with TRBD1. This CDR3 reads CASSTGTGNTGELFF. In DNA, the CDR3 is TGTGCCAGCAGTACCGGGACAGGGAACACCGGGGAGCTGTTTTTT.